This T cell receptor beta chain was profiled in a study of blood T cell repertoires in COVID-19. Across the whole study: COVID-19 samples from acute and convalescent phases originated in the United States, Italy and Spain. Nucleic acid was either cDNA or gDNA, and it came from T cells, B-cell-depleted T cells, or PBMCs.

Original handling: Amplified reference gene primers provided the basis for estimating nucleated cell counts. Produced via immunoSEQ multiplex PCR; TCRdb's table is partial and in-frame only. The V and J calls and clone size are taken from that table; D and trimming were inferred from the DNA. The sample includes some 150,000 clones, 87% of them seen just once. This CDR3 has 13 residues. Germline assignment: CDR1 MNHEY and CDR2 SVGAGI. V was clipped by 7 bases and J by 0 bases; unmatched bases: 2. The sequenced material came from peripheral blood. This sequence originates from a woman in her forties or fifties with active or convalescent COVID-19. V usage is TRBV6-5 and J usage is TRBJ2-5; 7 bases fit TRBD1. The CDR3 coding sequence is TGTGCCAGCAAGGGACAGTACCAAGAGACCCAGTACTTC. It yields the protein CASKGQYQETQYF.